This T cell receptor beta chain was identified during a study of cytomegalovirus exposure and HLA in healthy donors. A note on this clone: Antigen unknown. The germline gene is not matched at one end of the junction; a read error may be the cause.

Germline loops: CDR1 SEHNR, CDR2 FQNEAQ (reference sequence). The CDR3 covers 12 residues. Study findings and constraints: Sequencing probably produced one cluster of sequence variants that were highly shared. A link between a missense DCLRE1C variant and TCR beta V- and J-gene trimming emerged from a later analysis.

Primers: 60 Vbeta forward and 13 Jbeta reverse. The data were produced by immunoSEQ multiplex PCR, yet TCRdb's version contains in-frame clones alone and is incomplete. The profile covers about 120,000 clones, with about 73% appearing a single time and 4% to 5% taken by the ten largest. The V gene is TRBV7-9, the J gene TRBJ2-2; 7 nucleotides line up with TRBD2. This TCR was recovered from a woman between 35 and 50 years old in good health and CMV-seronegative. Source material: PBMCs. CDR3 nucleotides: TGTTCCAGCAGCTCCACTAGCGTGGAGCTGTTTTTT. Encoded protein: CSSSSTSVELFF.